This entry describes one T cell receptor beta chain. For the second PCR, which ran for about 7 to 11 cycles, a sample-barcoded 5' primer and a J-beta primer mix were used. TCRdb reanalysed the 5' RACE reads using MiXCR and keeps one entry per CDR3 protein. Of 850,000 to 1,100,000 distinct CDR3 sequences listed, roughly two fifths are singletons. The CDR3 consists of 15 residues. CDR1 is MNHNY, CDR2 SVGAGI, per germline (reference sequence). V was shortened by 3 bases and J by 1 base, with 12 bases between the two germline ends. The data originate from a study of blood T cells in healthy people across ages. The individuals who served as donors were healthy Caucasians living in Russia, aged roughly 6 to 95. At least 7 million PBMCs were isolated per sample. Total RNA extraction produced at least 5 micrograms (per sample) for the study.

V gene TRBV6-6 combines with J gene TRBJ1-2; the D is unclear. The TCR was taken from a man aged 18 to 35 in good health. Sample: blood. The CDR3 spells CASSYSSQINYGYTF. The CDR3 bases are TGTGCCAGCAGTTATTCTAGCCAGATTAACTATGGCTACACCTTC.